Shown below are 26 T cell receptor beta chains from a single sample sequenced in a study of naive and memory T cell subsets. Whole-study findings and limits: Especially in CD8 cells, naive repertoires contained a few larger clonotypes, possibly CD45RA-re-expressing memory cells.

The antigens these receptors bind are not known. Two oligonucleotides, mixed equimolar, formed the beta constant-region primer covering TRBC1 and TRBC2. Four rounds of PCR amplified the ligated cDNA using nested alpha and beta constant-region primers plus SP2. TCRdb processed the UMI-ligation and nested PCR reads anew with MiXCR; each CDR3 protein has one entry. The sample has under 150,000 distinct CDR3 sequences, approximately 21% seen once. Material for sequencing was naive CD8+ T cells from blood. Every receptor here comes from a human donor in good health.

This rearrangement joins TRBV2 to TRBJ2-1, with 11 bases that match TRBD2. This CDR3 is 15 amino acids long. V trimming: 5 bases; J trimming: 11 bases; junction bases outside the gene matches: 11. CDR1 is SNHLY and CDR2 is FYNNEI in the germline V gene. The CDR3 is CASSPGTSGSVQQFF. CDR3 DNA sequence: TGTGCCAGCAGTCCCGGGACTAGCGGTTCAGTGCAGCAGTTCTTC.

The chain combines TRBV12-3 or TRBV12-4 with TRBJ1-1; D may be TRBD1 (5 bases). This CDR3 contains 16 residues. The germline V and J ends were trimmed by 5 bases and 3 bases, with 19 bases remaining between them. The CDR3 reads CASSPAFLPGDTEAFF. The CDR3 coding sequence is TGTGCCAGCAGTCCTGCTTTTCTCCCGGGGGACACTGAAGCTTTCTTT.

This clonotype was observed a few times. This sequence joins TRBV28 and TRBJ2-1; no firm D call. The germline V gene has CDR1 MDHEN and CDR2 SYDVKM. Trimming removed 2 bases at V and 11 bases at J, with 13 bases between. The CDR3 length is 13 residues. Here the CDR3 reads CASSLTPKGQQFF. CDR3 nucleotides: TGTGCCAGCAGTTTAACCCCGAAAGGGCAGCAGTTCTTC.

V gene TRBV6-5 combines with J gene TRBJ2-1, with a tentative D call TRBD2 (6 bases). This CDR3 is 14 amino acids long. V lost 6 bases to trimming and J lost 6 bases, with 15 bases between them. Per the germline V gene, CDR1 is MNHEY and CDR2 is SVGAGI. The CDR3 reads CASSPLEGGNEQFF. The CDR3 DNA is TGTGCCAGCAGCCCCCTTGAGGGAGGCAATGAGCAGTTCTTC.

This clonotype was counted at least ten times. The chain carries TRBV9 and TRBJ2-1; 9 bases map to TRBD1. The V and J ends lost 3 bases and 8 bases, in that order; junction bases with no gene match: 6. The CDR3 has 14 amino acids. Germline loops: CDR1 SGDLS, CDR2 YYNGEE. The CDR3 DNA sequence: TGTGCCAGCAGCGCGGGACAGGGTCCCCATGAGCAGTTCTTC. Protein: CASSAGQGPHEQFF.

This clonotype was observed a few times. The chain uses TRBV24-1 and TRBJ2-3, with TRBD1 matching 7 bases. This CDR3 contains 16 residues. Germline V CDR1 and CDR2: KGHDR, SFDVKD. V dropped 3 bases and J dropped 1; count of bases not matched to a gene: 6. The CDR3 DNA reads TGTGCCACCAGTGATCGCGACAGGGCTGGCACAGATACGCAGTATTTT. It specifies CATSDRDRAGTDTQYF.

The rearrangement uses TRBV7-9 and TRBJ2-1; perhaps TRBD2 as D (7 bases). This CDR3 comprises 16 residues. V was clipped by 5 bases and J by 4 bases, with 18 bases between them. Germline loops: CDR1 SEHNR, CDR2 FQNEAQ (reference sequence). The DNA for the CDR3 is TGTGCCAGCAGCGCCTACGGGGGGCGGGGTTACAATGAGCAGTTCTTC. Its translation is CASSAYGGRGYNEQFF.

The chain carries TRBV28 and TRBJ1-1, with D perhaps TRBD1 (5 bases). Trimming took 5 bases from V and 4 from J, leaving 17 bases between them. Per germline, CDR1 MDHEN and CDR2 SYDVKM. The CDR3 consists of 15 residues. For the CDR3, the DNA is TGTGCCAGCAGTCAAACCCAGGGATGGACCACTGAAGCTTTCTTT. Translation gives CASSQTQGWTTEAFF.

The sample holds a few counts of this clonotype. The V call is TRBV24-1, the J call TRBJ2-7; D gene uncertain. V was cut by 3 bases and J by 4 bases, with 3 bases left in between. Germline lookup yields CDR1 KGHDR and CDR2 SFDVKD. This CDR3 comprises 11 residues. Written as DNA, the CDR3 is TGTGCCACCAGTGATGGGTACGAGCAGTACTTC. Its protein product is CATSDGYEQYF.

The CDR3 nucleotides read TGCAGCGTTGTCGGTGGGAGCTCTGGAAACACCATATATTTT. Its translation: CSVVGGSSGNTIYF. This sequence joins TRBV29-1 and TRBJ1-3; D gene uncertain. V gave up 4 bases and J gave up 0 bases, with 10 bases separating them. The CDR3 consists of 14 residues. CDR1 is SQVTM, CDR2 ANQGSEA, per germline.

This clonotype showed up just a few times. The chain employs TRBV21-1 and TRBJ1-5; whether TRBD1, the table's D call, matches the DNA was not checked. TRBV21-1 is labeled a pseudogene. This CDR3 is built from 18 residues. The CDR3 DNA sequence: TGTGCCAGCAGCACAGGGACAGGGGCCCCCACTATTCCCCAGCCCCAGCATTTT. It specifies CASSTGTGAPTIPQPQHF.

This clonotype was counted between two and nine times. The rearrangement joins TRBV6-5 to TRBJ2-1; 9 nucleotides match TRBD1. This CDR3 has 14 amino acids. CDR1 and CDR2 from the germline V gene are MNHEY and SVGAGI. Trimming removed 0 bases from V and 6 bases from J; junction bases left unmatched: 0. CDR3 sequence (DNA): TGTGCCAGCAGTTACTCGACAGGGGGCAATGAGCAGTTCTTC. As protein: CASSYSTGGNEQFF.

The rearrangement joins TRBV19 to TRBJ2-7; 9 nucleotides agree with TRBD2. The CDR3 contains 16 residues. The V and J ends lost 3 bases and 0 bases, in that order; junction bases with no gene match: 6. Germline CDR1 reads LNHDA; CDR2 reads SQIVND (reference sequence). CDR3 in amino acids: CASSIGLAGNSYEQYF. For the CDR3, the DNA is TGTGCCAGTAGTATCGGGCTAGCGGGGAACTCCTACGAGCAGTACTTC.

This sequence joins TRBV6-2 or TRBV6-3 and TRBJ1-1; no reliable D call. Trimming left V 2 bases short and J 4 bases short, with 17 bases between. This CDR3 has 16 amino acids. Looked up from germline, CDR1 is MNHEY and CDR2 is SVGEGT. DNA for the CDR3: TGTGCCAGCAGTTACGTCGGGGTGTTTGCCCCCACTGAAGCTTTCTTT. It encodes CASSYVGVFAPTEAFF.

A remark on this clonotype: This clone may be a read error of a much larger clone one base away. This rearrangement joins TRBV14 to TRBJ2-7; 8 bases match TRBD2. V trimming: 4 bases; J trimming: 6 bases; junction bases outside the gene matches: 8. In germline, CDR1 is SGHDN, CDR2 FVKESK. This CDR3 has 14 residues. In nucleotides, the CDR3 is TGTGCCAGCAGCCTCGGGGGGGGTCCCTGCGAGCAGTACTTC. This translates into CASSLGGGPCEQYF.

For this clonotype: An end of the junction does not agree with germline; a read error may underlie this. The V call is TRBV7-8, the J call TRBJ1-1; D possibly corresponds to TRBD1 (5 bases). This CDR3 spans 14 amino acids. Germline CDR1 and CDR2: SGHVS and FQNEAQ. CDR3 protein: CASSLGGANTEAFF. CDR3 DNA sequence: TGTGCCAGCAGTTTAGGCGGGGCCAACACTGAAGCTTTCTTT.

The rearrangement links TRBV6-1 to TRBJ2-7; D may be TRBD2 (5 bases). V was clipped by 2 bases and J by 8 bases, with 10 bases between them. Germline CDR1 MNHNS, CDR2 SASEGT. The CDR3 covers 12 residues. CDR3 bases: TGTGCCAGCAGTGAACGAGGGCGCCAGCAGTACTTC. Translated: CASSERGRQQYF.

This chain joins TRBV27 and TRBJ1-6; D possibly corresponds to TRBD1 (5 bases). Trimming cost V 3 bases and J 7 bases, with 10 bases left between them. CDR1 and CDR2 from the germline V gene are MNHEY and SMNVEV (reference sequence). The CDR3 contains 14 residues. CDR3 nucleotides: TGTGCCAGCAGTTTTTGGGGGGGGAATTCACCCCTCCACTTT. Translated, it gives CASSFWGGNSPLHF.

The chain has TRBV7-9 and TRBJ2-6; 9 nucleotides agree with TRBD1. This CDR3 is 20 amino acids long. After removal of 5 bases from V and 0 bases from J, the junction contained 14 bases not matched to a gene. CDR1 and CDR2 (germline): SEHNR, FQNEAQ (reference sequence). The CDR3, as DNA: TGTGCCAGCAGCCCAACGGTGGGGACAGGGAGCTTCTCTGGGGCCAACGTCCTGACTTTC. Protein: CASSPTVGTGSFSGANVLTF.

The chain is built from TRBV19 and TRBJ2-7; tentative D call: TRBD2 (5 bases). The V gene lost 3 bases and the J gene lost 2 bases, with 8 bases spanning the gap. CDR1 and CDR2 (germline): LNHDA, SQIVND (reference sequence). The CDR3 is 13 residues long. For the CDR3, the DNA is TGTGCCAGTAGTATTTCGACTACCTACGAGCAGTACTTC. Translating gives CASSISTTYEQYF.

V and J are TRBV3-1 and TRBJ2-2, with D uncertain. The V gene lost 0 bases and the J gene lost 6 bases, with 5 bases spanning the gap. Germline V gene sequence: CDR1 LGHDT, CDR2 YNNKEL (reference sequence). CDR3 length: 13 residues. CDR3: CASSQESAGELFF. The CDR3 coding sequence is TGTGCCAGCAGCCAAGAGAGCGCCGGGGAGCTGTTTTTT.

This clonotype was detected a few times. The CDR3 nucleotides are TGCAGCGTTGTTCCGTCGGCCTCTCCAAATGAGCAGTTCTTC. It codes for CSVVPSASPNEQFF. The chain combines TRBV29-1 with TRBJ2-1; no reliable D call. Trimming pared 4 bases from V and 7 bases from J, leaving 17 bases between. Germline V gene data show CDR1 as SQVTM and CDR2 as ANQGSEA. The CDR3 contains 14 residues.

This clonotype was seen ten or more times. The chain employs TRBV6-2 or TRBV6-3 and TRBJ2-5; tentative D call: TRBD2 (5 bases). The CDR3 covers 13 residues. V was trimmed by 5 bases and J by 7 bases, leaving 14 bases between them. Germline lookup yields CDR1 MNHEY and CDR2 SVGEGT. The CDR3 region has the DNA TGTGCCAGCAGTCCGACGGTGGCGGGGACCCAGTACTTC. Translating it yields CASSPTVAGTQYF.

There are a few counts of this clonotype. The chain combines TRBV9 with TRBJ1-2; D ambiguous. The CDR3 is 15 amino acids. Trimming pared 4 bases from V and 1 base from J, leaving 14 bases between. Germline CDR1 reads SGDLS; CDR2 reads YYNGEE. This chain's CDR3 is CASSITPGSNYGYTF. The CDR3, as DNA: TGTGCCAGCAGCATTACTCCGGGAAGTAACTATGGCTACACCTTC.

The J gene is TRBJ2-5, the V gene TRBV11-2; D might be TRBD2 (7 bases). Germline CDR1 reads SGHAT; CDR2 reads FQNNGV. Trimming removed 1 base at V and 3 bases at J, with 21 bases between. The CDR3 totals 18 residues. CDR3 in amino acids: CASSLGRDNPGTKETQYF. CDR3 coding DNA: TGTGCCAGCAGCTTAGGGCGGGACAATCCCGGGACTAAAGAGACCCAGTACTTC.

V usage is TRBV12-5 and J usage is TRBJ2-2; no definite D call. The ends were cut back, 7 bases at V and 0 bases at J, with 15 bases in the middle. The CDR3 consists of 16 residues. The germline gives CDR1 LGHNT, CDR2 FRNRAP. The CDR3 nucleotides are TGTGCTAGTGAGGGCCCGGGCGGTGCGAACACCGGGGAGCTGTTTTTT. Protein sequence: CASEGPGGANTGELFF.